This T cell receptor beta chain came from a study of blood T cells in healthy people across ages. The study's findings and limits: Donor CMV status was unknown, possibly confounding expanded clonotype changes. Strong correlation was found linking TCR beta diversity to naive T cell percentage.

This CDR3 has 14 residues. V was pared by 3 bases and J by 9 bases, with 6 bases of the junction left unmatched. CDR1 and CDR2 from the germline V gene are LGHNA and YSLEER. A second PCR, run for roughly 7 to 12 cycles, used a sample-barcoded 5' primer plus a J-beta primer mix. The authors tagged each cDNA molecule using a template-switch adaptor with 12 random nucleotides. One entry per CDR3 protein, called by TCRdb with MiXCR from the 5' RACE reads. This sample has 800,000 to 950,000 distinct CDR3 sequences, with about 34% found just once. To note about this clonotype: What it binds is not known.

Samples each had at least 5.5 micrograms of total RNA extracted. The receptor was derived from a man younger than 35 in good health. The chain uses TRBV4-3 and TRBJ2-1, with 9 bases aligning to TRBD2. The sample taken for sequencing was blood. The CDR3 region is CASSQRRGGLEQFF. The CDR3 nucleotides are TGCGCCAGCAGCCAGAGGCGGGGGGGCCTTGAGCAGTTCTTC.